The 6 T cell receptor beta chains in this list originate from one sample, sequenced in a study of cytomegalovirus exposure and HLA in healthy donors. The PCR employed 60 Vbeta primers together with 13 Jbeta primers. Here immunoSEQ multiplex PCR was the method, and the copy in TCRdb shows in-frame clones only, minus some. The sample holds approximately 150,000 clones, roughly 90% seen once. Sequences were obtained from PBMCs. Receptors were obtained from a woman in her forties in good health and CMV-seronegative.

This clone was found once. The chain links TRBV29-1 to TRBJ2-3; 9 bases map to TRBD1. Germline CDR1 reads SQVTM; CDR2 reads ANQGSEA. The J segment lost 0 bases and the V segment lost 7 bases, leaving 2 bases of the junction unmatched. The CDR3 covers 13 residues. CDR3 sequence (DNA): TGCAGCGACAGGGGGCAAAGCACAGATACGCAGTATTTT. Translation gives CSDRGQSTDTQYF.

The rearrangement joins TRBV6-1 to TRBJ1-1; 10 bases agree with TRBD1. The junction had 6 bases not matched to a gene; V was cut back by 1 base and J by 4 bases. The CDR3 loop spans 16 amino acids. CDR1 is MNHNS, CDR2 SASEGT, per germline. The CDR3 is CASSEETGGWSTEAFF. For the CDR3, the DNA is TGTGCCAGCAGTGAAGAGACAGGGGGCTGGAGCACTGAAGCTTTCTTT.

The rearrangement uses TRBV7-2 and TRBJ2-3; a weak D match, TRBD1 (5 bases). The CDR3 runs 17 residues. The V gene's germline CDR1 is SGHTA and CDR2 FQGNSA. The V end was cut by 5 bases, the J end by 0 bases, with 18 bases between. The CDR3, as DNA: TGTGCCAGCAGCCCCCTAGGGGCAGCGAGGAGCACAGATACGCAGTATTTT. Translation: CASSPLGAARSTDTQYF. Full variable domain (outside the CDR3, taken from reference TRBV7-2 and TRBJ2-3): GAGVSQSPSNKVTEKGKDVELRCDPISGHTALYWYRQSLGQGLEFLIYFQGNSAPDKSGLPSDRFSAERTGGSVSTLTIQRTQQEDSAVYLCASSPLGAARSTDTQYFGPGTRLTVL.

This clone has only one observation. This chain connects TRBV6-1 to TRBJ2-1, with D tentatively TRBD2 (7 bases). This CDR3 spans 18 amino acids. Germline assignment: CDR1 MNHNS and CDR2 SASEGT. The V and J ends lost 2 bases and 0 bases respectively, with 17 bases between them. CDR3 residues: CASSELAGRGPSYNEQFF. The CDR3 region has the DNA TGTGCCAGCAGTGAATTGGCGGGGCGGGGGCCCTCCTACAATGAGCAGTTCTTC.

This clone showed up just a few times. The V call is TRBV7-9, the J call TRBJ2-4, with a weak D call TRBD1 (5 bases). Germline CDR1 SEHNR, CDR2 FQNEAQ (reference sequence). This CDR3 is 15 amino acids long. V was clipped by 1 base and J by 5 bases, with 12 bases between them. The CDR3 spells CASSLVWQGQNIQYF. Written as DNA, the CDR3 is TGTGCCAGCAGCTTAGTCTGGCAGGGCCAAAACATTCAGTACTTC.

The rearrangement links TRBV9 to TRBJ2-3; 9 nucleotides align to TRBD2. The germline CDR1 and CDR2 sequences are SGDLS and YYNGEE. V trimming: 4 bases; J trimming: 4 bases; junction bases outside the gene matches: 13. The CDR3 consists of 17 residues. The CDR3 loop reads CASSPWSAGGRADTQYF. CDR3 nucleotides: TGTGCCAGCAGCCCCTGGTCGGCGGGAGGGCGGGCAGATACGCAGTATTTT. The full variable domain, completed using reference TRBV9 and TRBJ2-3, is DSGVTQTPKHLITATGQRVTLRCSPRSGDLSVYWYQQSLDQGLQFLIQYYNGEERAKGNILERFSAQQFPDLHSELNLSSLELGDSALYFCASSPWSAGGRADTQYFGPGTRLTVL.